Given below is one T cell receptor beta chain in context. The antigen remains unidentified. This entry comes from a study of blood T cells in healthy people across ages. Points from the study as a whole: Shifts in expanded clonotypes may have been confounded by donor CMV status, which was unknown. Leaving the PBMCs unsorted stopped any conclusive comparison of naive versus antigen-experienced cells. Per million T cells, TCR beta diversity dropped roughly linearly as age increased.

With a J-beta primer mix and a sample-barcoded 5' primer, a second PCR ran about 6 to 11 cycles. Each cDNA molecule was tagged by a template-switch adaptor with 12 random nucleotides. Each CDR3 protein gets one entry after TCRdb re-called the 5' RACE reads with MiXCR. The sample lists around 1.5 million distinct CDR3 sequences, 42% occurring once. CDR1 is DFQATT and CDR2 is SNEGSKA in the germline V gene (reference sequence). The CDR3 is 18 amino acids. V was cut by 1 base and J by 0 bases, with 18 bases left in between. The sequence was collected from a woman younger than 30 in good health. Sample: blood. The gene calls are TRBV20-1 and TRBJ1-4; tentatively, D is TRBD1 (6 bases). CDR3 loop: CSARARTEGKATNEKLFF. The CDR3 region has the DNA TGCAGTGCTAGAGCTAGGACAGAGGGGAAGGCAACTAATGAAAAACTGTTTTTT.